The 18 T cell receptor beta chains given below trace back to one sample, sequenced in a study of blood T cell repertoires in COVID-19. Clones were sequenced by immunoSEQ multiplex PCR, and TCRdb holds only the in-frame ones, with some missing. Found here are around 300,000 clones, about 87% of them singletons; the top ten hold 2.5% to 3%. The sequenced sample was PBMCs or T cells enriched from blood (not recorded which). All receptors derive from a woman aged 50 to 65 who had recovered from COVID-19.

In DNA, the CDR3 is TGTGCCAGCAGCCTCTTATTATTCACCGGGGAGCTGTTTTTT. It yields the protein CASSLLLFTGELFF. The J gene is TRBJ2-2, the V gene TRBV14; D unresolved. The germline V gene encodes CDR1 SGHDN and CDR2 FVKESK. The CDR3 consists of 14 residues. Trimming took off 4 bases at V and 4 bases at J, with 10 bases between the two ends.

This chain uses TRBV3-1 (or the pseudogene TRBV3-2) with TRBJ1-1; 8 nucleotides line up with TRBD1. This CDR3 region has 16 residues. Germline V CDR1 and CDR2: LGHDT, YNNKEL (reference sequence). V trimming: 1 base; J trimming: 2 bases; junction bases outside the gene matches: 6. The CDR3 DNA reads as TGTGCCAGCAGCCAAGGGACCGGGACAGGTAACACTGAAGCTTTCTTT. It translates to CASSQGTGTGNTEAFF.

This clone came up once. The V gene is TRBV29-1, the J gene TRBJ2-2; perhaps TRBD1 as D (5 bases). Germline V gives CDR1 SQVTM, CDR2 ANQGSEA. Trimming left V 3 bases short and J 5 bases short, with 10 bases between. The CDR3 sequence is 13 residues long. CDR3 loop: CSVESGWTGELFF. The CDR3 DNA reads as TGCAGCGTTGAGTCAGGGTGGACCGGGGAGCTGTTTTTT.

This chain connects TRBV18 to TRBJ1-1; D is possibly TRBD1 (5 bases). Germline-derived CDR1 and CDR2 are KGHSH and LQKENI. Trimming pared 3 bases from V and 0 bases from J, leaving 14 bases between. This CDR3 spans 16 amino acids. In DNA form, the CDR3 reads TGTGCCAGCTCACCCTGGGCGGGGGGGGTGAACACTGAAGCTTTCTTT. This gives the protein CASSPWAGGVNTEAFF.

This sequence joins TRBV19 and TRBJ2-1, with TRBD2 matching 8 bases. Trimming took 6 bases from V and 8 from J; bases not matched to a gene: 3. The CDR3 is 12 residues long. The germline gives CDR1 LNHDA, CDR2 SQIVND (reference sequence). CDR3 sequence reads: CASSGRAYEQFF. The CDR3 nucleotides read TGTGCCAGTAGCGGGAGGGCCTATGAGCAGTTCTTC.

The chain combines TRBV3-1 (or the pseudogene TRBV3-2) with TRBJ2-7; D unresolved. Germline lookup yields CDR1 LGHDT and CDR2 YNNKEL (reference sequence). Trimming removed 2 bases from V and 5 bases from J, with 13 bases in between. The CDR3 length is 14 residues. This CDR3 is CASSQLVSSHEQYF. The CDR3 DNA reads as TGTGCCAGCAGCCAATTAGTCAGTAGCCACGAGCAGTACTTC.

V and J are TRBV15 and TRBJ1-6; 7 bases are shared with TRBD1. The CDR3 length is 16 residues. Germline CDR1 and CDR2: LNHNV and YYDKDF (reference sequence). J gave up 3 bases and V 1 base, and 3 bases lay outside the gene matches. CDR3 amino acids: CATSRGTGVYNSPLHF. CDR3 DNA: TGTGCCACCAGCAGAGGGACAGGCGTCTATAATTCACCCCTCCACTTT.

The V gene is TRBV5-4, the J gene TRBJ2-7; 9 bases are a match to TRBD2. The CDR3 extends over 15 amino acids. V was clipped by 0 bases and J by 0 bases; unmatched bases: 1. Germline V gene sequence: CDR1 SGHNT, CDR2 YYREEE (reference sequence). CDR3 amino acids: CASSLGLAVSYEQYF. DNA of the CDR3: TGTGCCAGCAGCTTGGGACTAGCGGTCTCCTACGAGCAGTACTTC.

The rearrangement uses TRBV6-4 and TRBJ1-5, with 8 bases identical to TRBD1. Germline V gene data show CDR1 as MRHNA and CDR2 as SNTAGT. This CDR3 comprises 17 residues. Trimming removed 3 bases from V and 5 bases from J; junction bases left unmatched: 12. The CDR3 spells CASSEPGSGQGYQPQHF. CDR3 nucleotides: TGTGCCAGCAGTGAGCCCGGGTCCGGACAGGGATATCAGCCCCAGCATTTT.

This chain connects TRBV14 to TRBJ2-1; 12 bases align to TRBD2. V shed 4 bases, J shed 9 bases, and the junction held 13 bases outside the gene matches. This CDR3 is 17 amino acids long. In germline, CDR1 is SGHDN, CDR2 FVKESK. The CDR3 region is CASSRQPGLAGSGEQFF. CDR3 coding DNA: TGTGCCAGCAGCCGCCAACCGGGACTAGCGGGTTCAGGTGAGCAGTTCTTC.

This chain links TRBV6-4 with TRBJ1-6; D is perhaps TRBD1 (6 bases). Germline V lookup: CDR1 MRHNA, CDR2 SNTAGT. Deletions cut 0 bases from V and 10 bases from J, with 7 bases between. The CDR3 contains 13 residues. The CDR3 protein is CASSDSRGSPLHF. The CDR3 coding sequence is TGTGCCAGCAGTGACTCAAGGGGGTCACCCCTCCACTTT.

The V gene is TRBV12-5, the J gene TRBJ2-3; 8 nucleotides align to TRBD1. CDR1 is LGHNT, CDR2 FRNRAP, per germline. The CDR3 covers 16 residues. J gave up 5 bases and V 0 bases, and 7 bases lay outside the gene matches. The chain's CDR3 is CASGLVTQGVKDTQYF. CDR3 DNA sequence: TGTGCTAGTGGTTTGGTAACACAGGGGGTGAAAGATACGCAGTATTTT.

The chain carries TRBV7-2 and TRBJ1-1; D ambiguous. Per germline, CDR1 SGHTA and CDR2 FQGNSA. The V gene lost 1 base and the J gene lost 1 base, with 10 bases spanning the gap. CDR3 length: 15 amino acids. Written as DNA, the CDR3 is TGTGCCAGCAGCTTAGATTCTAGCAAGAACACTGAAGCTTTCTTT. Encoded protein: CASSLDSSKNTEAFF.

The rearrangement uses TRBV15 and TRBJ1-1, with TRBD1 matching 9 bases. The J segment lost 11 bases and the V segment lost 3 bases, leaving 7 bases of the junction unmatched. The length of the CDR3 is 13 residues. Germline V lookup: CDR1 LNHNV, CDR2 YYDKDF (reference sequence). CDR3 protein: CATSRDRGRSAFF. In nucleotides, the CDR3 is TGTGCCACCAGCAGGGACAGGGGACGGTCGGCTTTCTTT.

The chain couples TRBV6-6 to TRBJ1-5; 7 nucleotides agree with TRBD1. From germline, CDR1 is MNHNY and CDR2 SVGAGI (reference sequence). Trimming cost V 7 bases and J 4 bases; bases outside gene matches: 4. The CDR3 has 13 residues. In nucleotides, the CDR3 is TGTGCCAGCATGCCACAGGGGAATCAGCCCCAGCATTTT. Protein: CASMPQGNQPQHF.

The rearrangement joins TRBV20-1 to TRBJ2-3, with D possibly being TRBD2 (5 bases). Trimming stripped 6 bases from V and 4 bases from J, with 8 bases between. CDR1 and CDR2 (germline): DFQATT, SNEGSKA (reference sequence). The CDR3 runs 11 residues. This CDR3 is CSARESDTQYF. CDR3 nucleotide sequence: TGCAGTGCGAGGGAGTCAGATACGCAGTATTTT.

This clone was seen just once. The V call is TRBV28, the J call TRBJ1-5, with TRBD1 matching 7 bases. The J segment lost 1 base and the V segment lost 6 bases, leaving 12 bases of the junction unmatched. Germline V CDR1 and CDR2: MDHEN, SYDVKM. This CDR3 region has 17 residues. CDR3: CASRTFHRGGSNQPQHF. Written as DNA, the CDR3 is TGTGCCAGCAGGACGTTCCACAGGGGCGGCAGCAATCAGCCCCAGCATTTT.

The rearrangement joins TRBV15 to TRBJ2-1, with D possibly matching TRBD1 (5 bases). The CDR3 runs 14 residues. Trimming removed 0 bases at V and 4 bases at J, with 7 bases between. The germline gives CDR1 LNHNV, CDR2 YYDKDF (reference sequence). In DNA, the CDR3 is TGTGCCACCAGCAGAGAGGCAGGGTACAATGAGCAGTTCTTC. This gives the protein CATSREAGYNEQFF. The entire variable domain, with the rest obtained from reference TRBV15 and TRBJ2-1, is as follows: DAMVIQNPRYQVTQFGKPVTLSCSQTLNHNVMYWYQQKSSQAPKLLFHYYDKDFNNEADTPDNFQSRRPNTSFCFLDIRSPGLGDTAMYLCATSREAGYNEQFFGPGTRLTVL.